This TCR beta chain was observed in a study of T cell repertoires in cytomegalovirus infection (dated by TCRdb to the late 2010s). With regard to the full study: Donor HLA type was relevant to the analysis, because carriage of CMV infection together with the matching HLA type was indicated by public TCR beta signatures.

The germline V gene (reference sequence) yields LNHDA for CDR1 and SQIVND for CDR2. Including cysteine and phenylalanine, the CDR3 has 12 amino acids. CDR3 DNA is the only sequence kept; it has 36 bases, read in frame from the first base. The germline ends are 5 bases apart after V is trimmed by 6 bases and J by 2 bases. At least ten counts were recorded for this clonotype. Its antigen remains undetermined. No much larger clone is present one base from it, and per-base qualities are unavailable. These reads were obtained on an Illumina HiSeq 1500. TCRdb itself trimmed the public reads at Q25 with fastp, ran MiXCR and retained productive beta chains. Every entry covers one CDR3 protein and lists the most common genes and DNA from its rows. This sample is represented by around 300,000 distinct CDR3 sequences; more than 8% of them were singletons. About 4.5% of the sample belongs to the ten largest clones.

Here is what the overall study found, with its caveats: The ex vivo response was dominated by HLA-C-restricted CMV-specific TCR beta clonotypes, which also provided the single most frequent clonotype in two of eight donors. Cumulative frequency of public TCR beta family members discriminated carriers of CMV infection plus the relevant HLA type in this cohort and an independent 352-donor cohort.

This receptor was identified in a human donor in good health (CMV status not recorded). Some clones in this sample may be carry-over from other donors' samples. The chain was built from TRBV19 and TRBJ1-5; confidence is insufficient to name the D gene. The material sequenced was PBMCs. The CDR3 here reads CASREGNQPQHF. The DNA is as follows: TGTGCCAGTAGGGAAGGCAATCAGCCCCAGCATTTT.